The subject of this entry is one TCR beta chain. Its antigen is still unknown. It was cDNA, reverse transcribed from extracted RNA, that served as the sequencing template. The protocol was immunoSEQ multiplex PCR, while the TCRdb copy is restricted to in-frame clones and leaves out a portion. Here the sample spans about 190,000 clones, 60% being singletons. These data are taken from a study of CD8+ T cells in alopecia areata. Broader study findings: Normal skin's resident alphabeta T cells are sequenced alongside lesional scalp T cells. Having just one nonresponder leaves the connection between baseline CD8+ expansion and response unresolved.

Stated treatment: oral pan-JAK inhibitor, 5-10 mg twice daily. This clonotype was obtained from a human donor with alopecia areata. This specimen was CD4+ T cells sorted from blood, taken at week 24, from a patient treated with tofacitinib.

CDR3 residues: CASSISVYNEQFF. DNA of the CDR3: TGTGCCAGTAGTATAAGTGTCTACAATGAGCAGTTCTTC. This chain links TRBV19 with TRBJ2-1; D call uncertain. CDR1 LNHDA and CDR2 SQIVND come from the germline V gene (reference sequence). This CDR3 contains 13 residues. Trimming took 2 bases from V and 3 from J, leaving 5 bases between them.